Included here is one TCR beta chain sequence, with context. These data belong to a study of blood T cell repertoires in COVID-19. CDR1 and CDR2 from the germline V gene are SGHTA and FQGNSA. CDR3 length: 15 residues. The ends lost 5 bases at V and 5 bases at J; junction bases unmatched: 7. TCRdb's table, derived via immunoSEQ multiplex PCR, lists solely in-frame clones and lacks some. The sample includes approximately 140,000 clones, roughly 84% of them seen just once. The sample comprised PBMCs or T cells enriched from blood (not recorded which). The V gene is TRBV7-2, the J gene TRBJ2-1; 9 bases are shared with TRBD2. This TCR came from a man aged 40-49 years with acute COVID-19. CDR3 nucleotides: TGTGCCAGCAGCGTTAGCGGGAGAACGGACAATGAGCAGTTCTTC. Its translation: CASSVSGRTDNEQFF.